These 26 T cell receptor beta chains originate from one sample sequenced in a study of graft-versus-host responses after intestinal transplantation. Measured with immunoSEQ multiplex PCR; TCRdb has only the in-frame clones, and not every one. The sample carries 13,000 to 15,000 clones, less than 80% recorded once. Graft specimens yielded both intraepithelial and lamina propria lymphocytes. Sequences were derived from ileum tissue, sampled around 640 days after intestinal transplantation. All receptors derive from a human patient who received an intestinal transplant, so some T cells may come from the graft donor.

The V gene is TRBV7-9, the J gene TRBJ2-3; 9 nucleotides match TRBD2. Per germline, CDR1 SEHNR and CDR2 FQNEAQ (reference sequence). Trimming removed 5 bases from V and 2 bases from J; junction bases left unmatched: 8. The CDR3 loop spans 16 amino acids. In DNA form, the CDR3 reads TGTGCCAGCAGCAAACTAGCGGGTCTTTTCACAGATACGCAGTATTTT. Protein product: CASSKLAGLFTDTQYF.

This clone was seen more than once but under ten times. The V call is TRBV2, the J call TRBJ1-2, with 8 bases lining up with TRBD1. The CDR3 covers 16 residues. The germline V gene has CDR1 SNHLY and CDR2 FYNNEI. J lost 2 bases, V lost 5 bases, and 10 bases had no gene match. The CDR3 DNA sequence: TGTGCCAGCAGTAGGGGACAGGCCAGATTGAACTATGGCTACACCTTC. Its protein is CASSRGQARLNYGYTF.

This clone was detected a few times. The CDR3 DNA sequence: TGTGCCAGCTCACCACGAGGGGGGGACACAGATACGCAGTATTTT. Its protein product is CASSPRGGDTDTQYF. The chain employs TRBV18 and TRBJ2-3; D perhaps matches TRBD2 (7 bases). The CDR3 sequence is 15 residues long. Germline-derived CDR1 and CDR2 are KGHSH and LQKENI. V was trimmed by 1 base and J by 2 bases, leaving 10 bases between them.

DNA for the CDR3: TGTGCCAGCAGTTACGCGGGGTCTGGGGCCAACGTCCTGACTTTC. The encoded protein is CASSYAGSGANVLTF. The chain joins TRBV6-5 to TRBJ2-6; D possibly corresponds to TRBD2 (6 bases). Trimming removed 2 bases from V and 1 base from J, with 6 bases in between. This CDR3 contains 15 residues. Germline V gives CDR1 MNHEY, CDR2 SVGAGI.

The chain employs TRBV6-4 and TRBJ2-2; maybe TRBD2 (5 bases). With 0 bases removed from V and 2 bases from J, the gap between germline ends came to 10 bases. Germline loops: CDR1 MRHNA, CDR2 SNTAGT. This CDR3 has 16 residues. CDR3 nucleotide sequence: TGTGCCAGCAGTGACTCGGAGAGGGTCAACACCGGGGAGCTGTTTTTT. This codes for CASSDSERVNTGELFF.

The chain recombines TRBV10-2 with TRBJ2-1; TRBD2 aligns across 9 bases. Germline CDR1 WSHSY, CDR2 SAAADI. Trimming cost V 2 bases and J 1 base; bases outside gene matches: 6. The length of the CDR3 is 17 residues. CDR3 in amino acids: CASSEAGGPSSYNEQFF. DNA of the CDR3: TGCGCCAGCAGTGAGGCGGGGGGGCCCTCATCCTACAATGAGCAGTTCTTC.

Within the sample, this clone is large. The rearrangement links TRBV30 to TRBJ1-2; TRBD1 is a possible D gene (6 bases). The V end lost 4 bases, the J end lost 5 bases, and 14 bases lay between the germline ends. Germline CDR1 GTSNPN, CDR2 SVGIG (reference sequence). This CDR3 is built from 13 residues. This chain's CDR3 is CAWTTHRAYGYTF. CDR3 in DNA: TGTGCCTGGACTACCCACAGGGCGTATGGCTACACCTTC.

This clone was picked up a small number of times. The chain is built from TRBV11-3 and TRBJ2-3; 12 bases line up with TRBD2. The CDR3 spans 16 residues. Germline V gives CDR1 SGHNT, CDR2 YENEEA. V trimming: 5 bases; J trimming: 6 bases; junction bases outside the gene matches: 9. The CDR3 coding sequence is TGTGCCAGCAGCCCTTGGACTAGCGGGGAGGTGGATACGCAGTATTTT. Its protein product is CASSPWTSGEVDTQYF.

This clone was seen only a few times. The chain carries TRBV15 and TRBJ1-4; 9 bases align to TRBD1. Losses at the gene ends were 1 base for V and 0 bases for J; bases not matched to a gene: 3. Germline values: CDR1 LNHNV, CDR2 YYDKDF (reference sequence). The CDR3 is made up of 17 amino acids. The CDR3 loop is CATSRGQGVSTNEKLFF. For the CDR3, the DNA is TGTGCCACCAGCAGAGGACAGGGGGTTTCAACTAATGAAAAACTGTTTTTT.

This chain uses TRBV2 with TRBJ1-1, with 8 bases matching TRBD1. CDR3 length equals 20 residues. V shed 2 bases and J 1 base; nucleotides not matched to a gene: 18. The germline V gene encodes CDR1 SNHLY and CDR2 FYNNEI. The CDR3 coding sequence is TGTGCCAGCAGTGAACGGCCCATTAGTGACAGGGGAAAGTGGAACACTGAAGCTTTCTTT. The encoded protein is CASSERPISDRGKWNTEAFF.

This chain joins TRBV25-1 and TRBJ2-7, with 7 bases identical to TRBD2. The CDR3 has 13 residues. The trim removed 2 bases at V and 4 bases at J, leaving 2 bases unmatched. The germline V gene has CDR1 MGHDK and CDR2 SYGVNS. Here the CDR3 reads CASSEREGYEQYF. CDR3 bases: TGTGCCAGCAGTGAAAGGGAGGGATACGAGCAGTACTTC.

The gene calls are TRBV15 and TRBJ1-2, with 8 positions matching TRBD1. The V segment lost 0 bases and the J segment 4 bases; nucleotides outside the gene matches: 1. Germline values: CDR1 LNHNV, CDR2 YYDKDF (reference sequence). This CDR3 is 14 amino acids long. The CDR3 region is CATSREGTGYGYTF. CDR3 sequence (DNA): TGTGCCACCAGCAGAGAGGGGACAGGCTATGGCTACACCTTC. The full variable domain, in which reference TRBV15 and TRBJ1-2 provide the parts outside the CDR3, is DAMVIQNPRYQVTQFGKPVTLSCSQTLNHNVMYWYQQKSSQAPKLLFHYYDKDFNNEADTPDNFQSRRPNTSFCFLDIRSPGLGDTAMYLCATSREGTGYGYTFGSGTRLTVV.

The chain carries TRBV12-5 and TRBJ2-3; 7 nucleotides agree with TRBD1. Germline V gene data show CDR1 as LGHNT and CDR2 as FRNRAP. This CDR3 comprises 16 residues. Trimming at V came to 3 bases and at J to 5 bases, leaving 11 bases not matched to a gene. CDR3 DNA: TGTGCTAGTGGTTTACAGGGGCCTCAAGGAGTAGATACGCAGTATTTT. Its translation is CASGLQGPQGVDTQYF.

Here the CDR3 reads CAISENRGGITDTQYF. The CDR3 coding sequence is TGTGCCATCAGTGAGAACAGGGGAGGAATCACAGATACGCAGTATTTT. V and J are TRBV10-3 and TRBJ2-3; the D gene is possibly TRBD1 (7 bases). The CDR3 consists of 16 residues. V dropped 2 bases and J dropped 2 bases, with 14 bases sitting between them. The germline gives CDR1 ENHRY, CDR2 SYGVKD.

In its sample, this clone was seen a few times. V is TRBV6-4 and J is TRBJ2-6; D possibly corresponds to TRBD1 (5 bases). Germline V CDR1 and CDR2: MRHNA, SNTAGT. The CDR3 contains 15 residues. V lost 3 bases and J 0 bases, leaving 6 bases between the germline ends. CDR3 protein: CASSETGSGANVLTF. The CDR3 DNA reads as TGTGCCAGCAGTGAAACAGGCTCTGGGGCCAACGTCCTGACTTTC.

The CDR3 DNA is TGTGCCAGCAGGACCGGGTTTAACGAGCAGTACTTC. This codes for CASRTGFNEQYF. The chain links TRBV6-6 to TRBJ2-7, with no clear D. The CDR3 consists of 12 residues. Germline V gene sequence: CDR1 MNHNY, CDR2 SVGAGI (reference sequence). V dropped 6 bases and J dropped 5 bases, with 11 bases sitting between them.

The CDR3 bases are TGCGCCAGCAGCCAAGGAACGGGGGTCAACTATGGCTACACCTTC. Its protein product is CASSQGTGVNYGYTF. The chain is built from TRBV4-1 and TRBJ1-2; tentatively, D is TRBD1 (5 bases). There are 15 residues in the CDR3. Trimming left V 1 base short and J 2 bases short, with 11 bases between. Per the germline V gene, CDR1 is MGHRA and CDR2 is YSYEKL.

The J gene is TRBJ2-7, the V gene TRBV7-2; D is ambiguous. This CDR3 is 14 amino acids long. Germline assignment: CDR1 SGHTA and CDR2 FQGNSA. V was clipped by 1 base and J by 9 bases, with 16 bases between them. The CDR3 sequence: CASSLVRPLRRQYF. CDR3 bases: TGTGCCAGCAGCTTAGTACGTCCCCTCAGGCGGCAGTACTTC.

The CDR3 here is CASSSRAPEAFF. Written as DNA, the CDR3 is TGTGCCAGCAGCTCGAGGGCACCTGAAGCTTTCTTT. The V call is TRBV5-6, the J call TRBJ1-1; D unclear. Germline CDR1 is SGHDT and CDR2 is YYEEEE. The CDR3 has 12 residues. V gave up 3 bases and J gave up 6 bases, with 9 bases separating them.

J is TRBJ1-5 and V is TRBV19; D is uncertain. The V gene lost 6 bases and the J gene lost 3 bases, with 6 bases spanning the gap. Germline V gives CDR1 LNHDA, CDR2 SQIVND (reference sequence). The CDR3 runs to 12 residues. CDR3 amino acids: CASRRSNQPQHF. The CDR3 bases are TGTGCCAGTAGACGGTCCAATCAGCCCCAGCATTTT. The whole variable domain, remainder taken from reference TRBV19 and TRBJ1-5, is DGGITQSPKYLFRKEGQNVTLSCEQNLNHDAMYWYRQDPGQGLRLIYYSQIVNDFQKGDIAEGYSVSREKKESFPLTVTSAQKNPTAFYLCASRRSNQPQHFGDGTRLSIL.

The rearrangement uses TRBV6-5 and TRBJ2-2; TRBD2 agrees at 10 bases. The CDR3 loop spans 14 amino acids. The germline V gene encodes CDR1 MNHEY and CDR2 SVGAGI. After removal of 5 bases from V and 5 bases from J, the junction contained 2 bases not matched to a gene. The CDR3 region is CASSLAGATGELFF. The CDR3 bases are TGTGCCAGCAGTCTAGCGGGGGCAACCGGGGAGCTGTTTTTT.

The table lists this clone with a few counts. V and J are TRBV27 and TRBJ2-1, with 13 bases lining up with TRBD2. Germline values: CDR1 MNHEY, CDR2 SMNVEV (reference sequence). The V segment lost 5 bases and the J segment 0 bases; nucleotides outside the gene matches: 4. The CDR3 totals 17 residues. This CDR3 reads CASSRLAGGRSYNEQFF. CDR3 in DNA: TGTGCCAGCAGTCGACTAGCGGGGGGACGCTCCTACAATGAGCAGTTCTTC.

The CDR3 reads CASSFRPKGGSEAFF. The CDR3 nucleotides are TGTGCCAGCAGTTTCAGACCCAAAGGAGGGAGTGAAGCTTTCTTT. This chain uses TRBV7-2 with TRBJ1-1, with D unresolved. Germline V gene data show CDR1 as SGHTA and CDR2 as FQGNSA. V was trimmed by 6 bases and J by 7 bases, leaving 21 bases between them. The CDR3 loop spans 15 amino acids.

About this clone itself: One end of the junction varies from germline; a read error may be responsible. This chain joins TRBV27 and TRBJ1-1; possible D gene TRBD1, 5 bases. The CDR3 extends over 15 amino acids. In germline, CDR1 is MNHEY, CDR2 SMNVEV (reference sequence). The CDR3 reads CASSSPGGANTGAFF. In DNA, the CDR3 is TGTGCCAGCAGTTCCCCGGGCGGGGCTAACACTGGAGCTTTCTTT.

V gene TRBV7-2 combines with J gene TRBJ1-1; D gene uncertain. Germline loops: CDR1 SGHTA, CDR2 FQGNSA. V lost 3 bases, J lost 1 base, and 18 bases lay in between. CDR3 length: 17 residues. CDR3 nucleotides: TGTGCCAGCAGCTTTCGGTCTGGAGGAGTCGGGAACACTGAAGCTTTCTTT. Protein: CASSFRSGGVGNTEAFF.

This chain connects TRBV7-2 to TRBJ1-3; D unresolved. Germline V CDR1 and CDR2: SGHTA, FQGNSA. With 5 bases removed from V and 4 bases from J, the gap between germline ends came to 6 bases. The length of the CDR3 is 12 residues. In DNA form, the CDR3 reads TGTGCCAGCAGCCAGATCGGAAACACCATATATTTT. Translation: CASSQIGNTIYF.